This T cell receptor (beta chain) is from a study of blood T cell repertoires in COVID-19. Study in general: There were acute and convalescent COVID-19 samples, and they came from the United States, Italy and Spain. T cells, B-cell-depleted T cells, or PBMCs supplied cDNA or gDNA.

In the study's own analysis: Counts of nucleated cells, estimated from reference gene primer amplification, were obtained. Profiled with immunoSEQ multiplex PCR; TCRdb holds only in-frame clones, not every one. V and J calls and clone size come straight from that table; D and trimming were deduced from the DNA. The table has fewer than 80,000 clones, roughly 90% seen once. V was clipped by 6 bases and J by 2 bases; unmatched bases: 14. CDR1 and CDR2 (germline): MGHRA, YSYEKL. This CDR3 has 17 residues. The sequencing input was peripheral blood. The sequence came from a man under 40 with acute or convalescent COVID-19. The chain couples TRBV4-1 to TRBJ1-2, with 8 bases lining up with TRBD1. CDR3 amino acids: CASRSVLGTGANYGYTF. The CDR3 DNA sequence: TGCGCCAGCAGGTCCGTCTTGGGGACAGGCGCCAACTATGGCTACACCTTC.